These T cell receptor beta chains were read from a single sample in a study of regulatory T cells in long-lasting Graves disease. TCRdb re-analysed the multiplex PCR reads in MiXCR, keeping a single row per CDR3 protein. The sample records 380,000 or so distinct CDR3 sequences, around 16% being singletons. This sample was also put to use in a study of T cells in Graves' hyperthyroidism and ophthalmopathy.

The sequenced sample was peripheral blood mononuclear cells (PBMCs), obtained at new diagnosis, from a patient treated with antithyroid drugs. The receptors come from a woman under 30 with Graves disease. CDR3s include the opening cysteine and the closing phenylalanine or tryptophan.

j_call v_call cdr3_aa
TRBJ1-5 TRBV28 CASSLLGQLSNQPQHF
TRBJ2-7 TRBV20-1 CSARPLRSDSYEQYF
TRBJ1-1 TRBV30 CAWTRLSDYRTEAFF
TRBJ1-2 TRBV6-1 CASTGTPGPGYGYTF
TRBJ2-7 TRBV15 CATSRGGGNYEQYF
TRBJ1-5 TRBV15 CATSRTGYPAGTQHF
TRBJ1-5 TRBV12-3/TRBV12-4 CASTVTGGVQPQHF
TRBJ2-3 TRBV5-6 CASSLLGNKHTDTQYF
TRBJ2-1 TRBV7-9 CASTWDRVYNEQFF
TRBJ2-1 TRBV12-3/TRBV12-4 CASRRDSRDEQFF
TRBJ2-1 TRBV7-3 CASSLGMGNEQFF
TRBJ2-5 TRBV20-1 CSARESAETQYF
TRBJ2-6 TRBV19 CASRPTGQGPFFGANVLTF
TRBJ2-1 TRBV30 CAWSQDRNNEQFF
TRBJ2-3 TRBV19 CASRSFSAGKGTQYF
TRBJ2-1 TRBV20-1 CSASSGSADEQFF
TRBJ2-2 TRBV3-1 CASSRRSTFAGELFF
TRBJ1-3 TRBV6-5 CASSYSRVSGNTIYF
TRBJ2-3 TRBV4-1 CASSLPSGGADTQYF
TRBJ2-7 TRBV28 CASSSADTSYEQYF
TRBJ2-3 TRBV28 CATKATGGFSDTQYF
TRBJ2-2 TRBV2 CARSTSHTGELFF
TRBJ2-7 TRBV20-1 CSAPSGTGGSYEQYF
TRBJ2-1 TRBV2 CASKAGGPGEQFF
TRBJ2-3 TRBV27 CASSSHRDTQYF
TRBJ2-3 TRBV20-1 CSARLPYSGGESTDTQYF
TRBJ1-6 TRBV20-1 CSARRDKKSSYNSPLHF
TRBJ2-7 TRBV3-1 CASSQWNSGYEQYF
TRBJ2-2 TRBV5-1 CASFLSGGNTGELFF
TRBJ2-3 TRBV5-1 CASSLGAGEMDTQYF
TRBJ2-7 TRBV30 CAWSVLGEGRAYEQYF
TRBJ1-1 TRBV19 CASSRGQGAVNTEAFF
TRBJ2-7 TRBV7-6 CASSLDQASGYEQYF
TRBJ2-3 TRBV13 CASSSGRVTGTDTQYF
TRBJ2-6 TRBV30 CAWGMVVSSGANVLTF
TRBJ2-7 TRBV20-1 CSARAGLTYEQYF